The entry that follows covers one T cell receptor (beta chain) sequence. The CDR3 is 14 amino acids. V was pared by 5 bases and J by 6 bases, with 14 bases between. Germline V CDR1 and CDR2: LNHDA, SQIVND (reference sequence). This table comes from immunoSEQ multiplex PCR, and its TCRdb copy is limited to in-frame clones, with some not included. The table includes 110,000 or so clones, 85% to 90% detected once. This sample stems from a study of blood T cell repertoires in COVID-19. The sample comprised peripheral blood. The chain recombines TRBV19 with TRBJ1-5; unclear D gene. The sequence derives from a woman between 45 and 65 years old with acute or convalescent COVID-19. For the CDR3, the DNA is TGTGCCAGTAGTCCCCGGCAGGTAGGTCAGCCCCAGCATTTT. The encoded protein is CASSPRQVGQPQHF.